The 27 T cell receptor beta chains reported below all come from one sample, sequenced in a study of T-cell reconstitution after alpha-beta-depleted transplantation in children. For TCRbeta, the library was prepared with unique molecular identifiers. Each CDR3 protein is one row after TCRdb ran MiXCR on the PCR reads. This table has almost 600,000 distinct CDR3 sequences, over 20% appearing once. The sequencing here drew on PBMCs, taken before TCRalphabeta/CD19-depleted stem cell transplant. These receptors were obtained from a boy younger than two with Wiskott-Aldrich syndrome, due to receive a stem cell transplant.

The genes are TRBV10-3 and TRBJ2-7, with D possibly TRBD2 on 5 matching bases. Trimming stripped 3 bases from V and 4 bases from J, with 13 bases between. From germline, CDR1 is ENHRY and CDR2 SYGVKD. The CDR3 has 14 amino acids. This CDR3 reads CAISESPEGYEQYF. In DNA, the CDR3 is TGTGCCATCAGTGAATCTCCCGAGGGTTACGAGCAGTACTTC.

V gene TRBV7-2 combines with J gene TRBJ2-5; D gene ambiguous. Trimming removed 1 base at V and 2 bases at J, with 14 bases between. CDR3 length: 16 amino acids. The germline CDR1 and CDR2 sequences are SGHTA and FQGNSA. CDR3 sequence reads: CASSLGPLSDQETQYF. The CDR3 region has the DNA TGTGCCAGCAGCTTAGGCCCCCTCTCGGATCAAGAGACCCAGTACTTC. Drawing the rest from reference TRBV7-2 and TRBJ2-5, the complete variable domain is GAGVSQSPSNKVTEKGKDVELRCDPISGHTALYWYRQSLGQGLEFLIYFQGNSAPDKSGLPSDRFSAERTGGSVSTLTIQRTQQEDSAVYLCASSLGPLSDQETQYFGPGTRLLVL.

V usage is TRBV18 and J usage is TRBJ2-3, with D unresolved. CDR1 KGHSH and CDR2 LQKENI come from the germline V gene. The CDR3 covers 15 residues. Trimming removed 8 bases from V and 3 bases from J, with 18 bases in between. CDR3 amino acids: CASGRTRIGTDTQYF. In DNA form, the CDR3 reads TGTGCCAGCGGTAGGACCCGAATAGGGACAGATACGCAGTATTTT.

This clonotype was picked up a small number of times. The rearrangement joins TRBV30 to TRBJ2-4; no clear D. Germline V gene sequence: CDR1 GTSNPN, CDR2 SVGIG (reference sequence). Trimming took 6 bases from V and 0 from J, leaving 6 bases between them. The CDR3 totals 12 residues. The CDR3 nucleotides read TGTGCCTGTGAGCTAGCCAAAAACATTCAGTACTTC. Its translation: CACELAKNIQYF.

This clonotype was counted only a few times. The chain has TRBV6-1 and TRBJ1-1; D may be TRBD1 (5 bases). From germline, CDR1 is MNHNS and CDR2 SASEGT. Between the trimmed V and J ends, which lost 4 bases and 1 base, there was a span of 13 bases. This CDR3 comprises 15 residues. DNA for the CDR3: TGTGCCAGCAGTGCCCGACAGCGGGGGAACACTGAAGCTTTCTTT. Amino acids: CASSARQRGNTEAFF.

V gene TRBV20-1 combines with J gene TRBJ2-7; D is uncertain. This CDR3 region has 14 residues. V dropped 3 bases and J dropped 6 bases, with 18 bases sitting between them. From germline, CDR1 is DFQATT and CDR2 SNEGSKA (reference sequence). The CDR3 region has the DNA TGCAGTGCTAGGGAACTCATGGGCGCGGTCGAGCAGTACTTC. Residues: CSARELMGAVEQYF.

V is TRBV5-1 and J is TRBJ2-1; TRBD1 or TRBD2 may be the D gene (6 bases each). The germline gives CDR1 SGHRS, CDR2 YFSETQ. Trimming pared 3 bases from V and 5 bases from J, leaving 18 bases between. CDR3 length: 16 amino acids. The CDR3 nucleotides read TGCGCCAGCAGCTCGACAGGAAGGACTACCGACAATGAGCAGTTCTTC. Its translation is CASSSTGRTTDNEQFF. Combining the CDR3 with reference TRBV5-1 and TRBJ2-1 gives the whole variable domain KAGVTQTPRYLIKTRGQQVTLSCSPISGHRSVSWYQQTPGQGLQFLFEYFSETQRNKGNFPGRFSGRQFSNSRSEMNVSTLELGDSALYLCASSSTGRTTDNEQFFGPGTRLTVL.

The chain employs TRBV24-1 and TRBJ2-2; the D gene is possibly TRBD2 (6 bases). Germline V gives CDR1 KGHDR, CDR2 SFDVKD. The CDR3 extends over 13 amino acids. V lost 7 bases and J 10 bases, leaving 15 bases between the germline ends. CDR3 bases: TGTGCCACCAGCGGAGGGAGGTTTGCGGAGCTGTTTTTT. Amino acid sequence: CATSGGRFAELFF.

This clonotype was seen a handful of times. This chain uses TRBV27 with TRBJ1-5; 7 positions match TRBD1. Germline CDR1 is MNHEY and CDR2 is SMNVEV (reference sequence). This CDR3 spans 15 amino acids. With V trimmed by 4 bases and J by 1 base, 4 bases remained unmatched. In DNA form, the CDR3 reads TGTGCCAGCAGTTCGGGACAGCGAAGCAATCAGCCCCAGCATTTT. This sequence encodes CASSSGQRSNQPQHF.

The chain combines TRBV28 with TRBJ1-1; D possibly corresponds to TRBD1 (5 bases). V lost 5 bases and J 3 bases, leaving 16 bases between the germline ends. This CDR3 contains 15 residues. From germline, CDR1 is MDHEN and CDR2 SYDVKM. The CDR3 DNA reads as TGTGCCAGCAGTCAGCCTGGCGGGGGAGACACTGAAGCTTTCTTT. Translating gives CASSQPGGGDTEAFF.

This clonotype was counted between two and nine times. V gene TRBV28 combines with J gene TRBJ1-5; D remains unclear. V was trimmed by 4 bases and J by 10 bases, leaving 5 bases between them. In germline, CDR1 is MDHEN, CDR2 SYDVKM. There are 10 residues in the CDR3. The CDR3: CASSYNPQHF. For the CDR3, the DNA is TGTGCCAGCAGTTACAATCCCCAGCATTTT.

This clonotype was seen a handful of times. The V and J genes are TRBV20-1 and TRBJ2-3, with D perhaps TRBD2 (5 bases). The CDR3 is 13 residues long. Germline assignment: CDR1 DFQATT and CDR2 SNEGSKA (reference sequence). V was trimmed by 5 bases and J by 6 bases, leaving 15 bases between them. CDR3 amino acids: CSASAGVGDTQYF. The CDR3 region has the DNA TGCAGTGCTTCGGCGGGTGTAGGGGATACGCAGTATTTT.

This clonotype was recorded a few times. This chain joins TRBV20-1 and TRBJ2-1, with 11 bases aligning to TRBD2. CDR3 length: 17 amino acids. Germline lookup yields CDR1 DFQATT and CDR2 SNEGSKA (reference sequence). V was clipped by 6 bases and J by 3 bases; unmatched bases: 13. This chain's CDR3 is CSAPGFRTSGFYNEQFF. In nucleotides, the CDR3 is TGCAGTGCCCCAGGGTTCCGGACTAGCGGGTTCTACAATGAGCAGTTCTTC.

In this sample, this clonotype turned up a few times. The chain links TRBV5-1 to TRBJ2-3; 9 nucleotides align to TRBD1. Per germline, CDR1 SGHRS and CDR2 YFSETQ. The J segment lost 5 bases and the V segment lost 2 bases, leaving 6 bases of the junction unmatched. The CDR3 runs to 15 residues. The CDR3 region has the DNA TGCGCCAGCAGCTTCCGGACAGGGGTGGAAGATACGCAGTATTTT. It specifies CASSFRTGVEDTQYF.

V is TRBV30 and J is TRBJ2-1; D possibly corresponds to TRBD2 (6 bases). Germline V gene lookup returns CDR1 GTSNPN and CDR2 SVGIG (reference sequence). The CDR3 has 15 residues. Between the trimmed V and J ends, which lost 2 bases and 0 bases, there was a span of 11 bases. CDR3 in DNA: TGTGCCTGGAGTTCGGGACTCAGCTCCTACAATGAGCAGTTCTTC. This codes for CAWSSGLSSYNEQFF.

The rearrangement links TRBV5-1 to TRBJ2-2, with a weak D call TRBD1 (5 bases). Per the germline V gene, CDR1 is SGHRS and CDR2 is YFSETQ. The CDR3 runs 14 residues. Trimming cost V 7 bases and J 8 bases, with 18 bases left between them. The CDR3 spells CASGSGFVKGELFF. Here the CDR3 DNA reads TGCGCCAGCGGTTCAGGGTTCGTCAAGGGGGAGCTGTTTTTT.

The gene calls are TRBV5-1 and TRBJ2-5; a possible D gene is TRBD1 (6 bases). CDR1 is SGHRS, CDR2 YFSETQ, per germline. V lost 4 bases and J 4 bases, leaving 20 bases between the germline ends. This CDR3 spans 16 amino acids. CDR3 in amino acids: CASSHSGIQGGETQYF. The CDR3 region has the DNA TGCGCCAGCAGCCATTCGGGGATACAGGGTGGAGAGACCCAGTACTTC.

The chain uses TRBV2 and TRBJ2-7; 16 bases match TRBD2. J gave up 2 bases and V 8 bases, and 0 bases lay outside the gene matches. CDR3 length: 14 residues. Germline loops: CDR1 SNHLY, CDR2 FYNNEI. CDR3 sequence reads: CASGTSGRAYEQYF. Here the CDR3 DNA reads TGTGCCAGCGGGACTAGCGGGAGGGCCTACGAGCAGTACTTC.

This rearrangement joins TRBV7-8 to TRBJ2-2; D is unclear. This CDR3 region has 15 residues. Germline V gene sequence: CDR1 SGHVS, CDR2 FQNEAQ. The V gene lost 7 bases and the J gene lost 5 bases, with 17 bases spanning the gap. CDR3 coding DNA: TGTGCCAGCATCCGAGGAGTCATGGGGACCGGGGAGCTGTTTTTT. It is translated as CASIRGVMGTGELFF.

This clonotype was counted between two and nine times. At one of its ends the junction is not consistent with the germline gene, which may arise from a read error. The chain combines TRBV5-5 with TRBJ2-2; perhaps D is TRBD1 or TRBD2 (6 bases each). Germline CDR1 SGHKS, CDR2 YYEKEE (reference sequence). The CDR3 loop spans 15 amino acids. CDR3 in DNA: TGTGCCGGCAGCTTGGGGGGCAAGAACACCGGGGAGCTGTTTTTT. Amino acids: CAGSLGGKNTGELFF.

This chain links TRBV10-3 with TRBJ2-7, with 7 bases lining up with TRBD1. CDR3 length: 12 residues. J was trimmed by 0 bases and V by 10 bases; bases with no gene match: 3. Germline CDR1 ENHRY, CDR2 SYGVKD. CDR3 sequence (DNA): TGTGCCACGGGACAGAGCTCCTACGAGCAGTACTTC. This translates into CATGQSSYEQYF.

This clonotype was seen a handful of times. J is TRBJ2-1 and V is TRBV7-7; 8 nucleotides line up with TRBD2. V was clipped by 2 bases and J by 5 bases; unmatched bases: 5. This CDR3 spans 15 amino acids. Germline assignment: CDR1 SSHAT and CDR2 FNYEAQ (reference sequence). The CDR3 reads CASSLFTGGDNEQFF. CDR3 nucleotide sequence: TGTGCCAGCAGCTTATTTACGGGAGGGGACAATGAGCAGTTCTTC. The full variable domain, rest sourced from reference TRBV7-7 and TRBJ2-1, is GAGVSQSPRYKVTKRGQDVTLRCDPISSHATLYWYQQALGQGPEFLTYFNYEAQPDKSGLPSDRFSAERPEGSISTLTIQRTEQRDSAMYRCASSLFTGGDNEQFFGPGTRLTVL.

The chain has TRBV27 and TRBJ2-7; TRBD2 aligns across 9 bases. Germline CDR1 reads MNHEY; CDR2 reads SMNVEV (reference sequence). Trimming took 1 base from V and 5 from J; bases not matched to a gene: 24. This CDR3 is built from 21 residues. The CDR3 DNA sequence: TGTGCCAGCAGTTTATTTGGGCTAGCGGGAACCGCCGCCGCTCCTAAGAACGAGCAGTACTTC. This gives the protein CASSLFGLAGTAAAPKNEQYF.

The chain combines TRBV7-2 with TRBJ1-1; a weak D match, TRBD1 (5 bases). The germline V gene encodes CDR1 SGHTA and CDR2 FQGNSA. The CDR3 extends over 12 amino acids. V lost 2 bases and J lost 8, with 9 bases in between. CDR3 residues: CASSLWGGEAFF. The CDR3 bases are TGTGCCAGCAGCTTATGGGGGGGAGAAGCTTTCTTT.

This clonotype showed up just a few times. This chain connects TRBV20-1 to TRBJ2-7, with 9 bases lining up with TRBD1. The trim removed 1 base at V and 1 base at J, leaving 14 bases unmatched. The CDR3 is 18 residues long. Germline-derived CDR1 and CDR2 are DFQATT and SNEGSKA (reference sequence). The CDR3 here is CSARGAAGQGQTSYEQYF. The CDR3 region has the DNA TGCAGTGCTAGAGGGGCCGCGGGACAGGGACAAACTTCCTACGAGCAGTACTTC.

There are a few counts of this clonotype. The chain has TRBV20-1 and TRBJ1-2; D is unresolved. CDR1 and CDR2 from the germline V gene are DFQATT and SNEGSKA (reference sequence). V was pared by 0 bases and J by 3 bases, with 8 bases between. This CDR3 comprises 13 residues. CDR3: CSARDSAHYGYTF. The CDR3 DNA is TGCAGTGCTAGAGATTCAGCCCACTATGGCTACACCTTC.

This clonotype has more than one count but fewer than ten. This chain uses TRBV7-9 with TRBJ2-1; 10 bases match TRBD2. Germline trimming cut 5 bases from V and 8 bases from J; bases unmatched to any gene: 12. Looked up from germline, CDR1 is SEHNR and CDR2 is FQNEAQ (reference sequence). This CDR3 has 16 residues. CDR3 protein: CASSRRLAGDGDEQFF. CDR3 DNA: TGTGCCAGCAGCCGAAGGCTAGCGGGAGACGGCGATGAGCAGTTCTTC.